This T cell receptor beta chain was retrieved from a study of shared clonotypes between healthy human individuals. Profiled with immunoSEQ multiplex PCR; TCRdb holds only in-frame clones, not every one. The sample shows approximately 240,000 clones, under 80% of them seen only once. Of note for this clone: Its ends do not fully match the called genes, so a read error is possible.

Germline assignment: CDR1 DFQATT and CDR2 SNEGSKA (reference sequence). CDR3 length: 11 residues. The gene calls are TRBV20-1 and TRBJ2-7; D uncertain. The receptor was derived from a man aged 30-40 years in good health. Source material: memory CD4+ T cells sorted from blood. Documented subset: CD45RA-negative fraction. This CDR3 reads CSARDPPALNF. CDR3 in DNA: TGCAGTGCTAGAGATCCCCCGGCTTTAAACTTC.